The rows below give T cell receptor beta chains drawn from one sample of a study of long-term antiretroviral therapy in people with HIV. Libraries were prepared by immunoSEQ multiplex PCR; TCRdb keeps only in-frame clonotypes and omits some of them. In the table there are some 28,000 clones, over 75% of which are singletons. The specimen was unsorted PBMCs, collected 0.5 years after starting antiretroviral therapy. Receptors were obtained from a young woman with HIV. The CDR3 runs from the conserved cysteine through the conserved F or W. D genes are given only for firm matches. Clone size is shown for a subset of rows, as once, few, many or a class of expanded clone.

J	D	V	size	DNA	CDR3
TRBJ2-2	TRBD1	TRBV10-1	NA	TGCGCCAGCAGTCCAAGTGGGGACAGGTCTCCCGGGGAGCTGTTTTTT	CASSPSGDRSPGELFF
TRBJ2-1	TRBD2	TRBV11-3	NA	TGTGCCAGCAGCTTATCCGAAGATACTAGCGGGATGCGCAATGAGCAGTTCTTC	CASSLSEDTSGMRNEQFF
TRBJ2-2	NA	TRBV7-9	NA	TGTGCCAGCAGCGCAAGGACGGGGAACACCGGGGAGCTGTTTTTT	CASSARTGNTGELFF
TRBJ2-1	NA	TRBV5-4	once	TGTGCCAGCAGCTTGGTGCCAGTGGACAATGAGCAGTTCTTC	CASSLVPVDNEQFF
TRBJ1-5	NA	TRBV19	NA	TGTGCCAGTAGTATAGCTCTTCGGCGGGATAGACAGCCCCAGCATTTT	CASSIALRRDRQPQHF
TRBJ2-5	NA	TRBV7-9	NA	TGTGCCAGCAGCTCCCCCGCGACTCCGTGGGAGACCCAGTACTTC	CASSSPATPWETQYF
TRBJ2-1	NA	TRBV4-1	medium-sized	TGCGCCAGCAGCCAAGATAATCCCATAATCCCCTACAATGAGCAGTTCTTC	CASSQDNPIIPYNEQFF
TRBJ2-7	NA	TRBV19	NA	TGTGCCAAATACGCGGGGAGATCCTCCTACGAGCAGTACTTC	CAKYAGRSSYEQYF
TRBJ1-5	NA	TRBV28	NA	TGTGCCACCAGGATTACCGAAAATCAGCCCCAGCATTTT	CATRITENQPQHF
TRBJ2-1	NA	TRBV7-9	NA	TGTGCCAGCAGCTTACAGGGCCTCTACAATGAGCAGTTCTTC	CASSLQGLYNEQFF
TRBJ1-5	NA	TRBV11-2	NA	TGTGCCAGCAGCTTAGGAACAGCGCCCAATCAGCCCCAGCATTTT	CASSLGTAPNQPQHF
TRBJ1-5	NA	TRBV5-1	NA	TGCGCCAGCAGCTTTATTACGTCACCAGATCAGCCCCAGCATTTT	CASSFITSPDQPQHF